Listed below are T cell receptor beta chains from one sample, sequenced in a study of STAT5B mutations in CD4+ large granular lymphocyte leukemia. Repertoires were generated with immunoSEQ multiplex PCR, while TCRdb's copy carries only in-frame clones and drops some. The table lists roughly 21,000 clones, about three quarters of them singletons. Sequencing used CD4+ T cells from blood buffy coats. These receptors originate from a human donor in good health. Each CDR3 is given with its conserved first and last residue. The D gene is left open where the match is weak. Only some rows state a clone size, as once, few, many or a class for expanded clones.

few,TRBJ2-3,TRBV2,NA,TGTGCCAGCAGTGTGAATAGAGACTCCGATACGCAGTATTTT,CASSVNRDSDTQYF
few,TRBJ1-3,TRBV11-2,NA,TGTGCCAGCAGTTCGGACGCAAGATCTGGAAACACCATATATTTT,CASSSDARSGNTIYF
few,TRBJ2-1,TRBV28,NA,TGTGCCAGCAGTTCGGGACGTCAGCAGTTCTTC,CASSSGRQQFF
few,TRBJ2-1,TRBV25-1,NA,TGCGCAGTCTGGGGGACCTACAATGAGCAGTTCTTC,CAVWGTYNEQFF
few,TRBJ1-4,TRBV4-1,TRBD1,TGCGCCAGCAGCCCCCAGACAGGGGGTTTGGAAAAACTGTTTTTT,CASSPQTGGLEKLFF
NA,TRBJ2-1,TRBV7-9,TRBD1,TGTGCCAGCAGCCATAGGACAGGACGGAATGAGCAGTTCTTC,CASSHRTGRNEQFF
NA,TRBJ2-2,TRBV11-3,NA,TGTGCCAGCAGCTTAATTCGAGGCACCGGGGAGCTGTTTTTT,CASSLIRGTGELFF
NA,TRBJ1-2,TRBV6-6,NA,TGTGCCAGCAGTTACCCGGACGGCTCGGGCTACACCTTC,CASSYPDGSGYTF
few,TRBJ1-1,TRBV6-1,NA,TGTGCCACCCAGCCCACAGGGAAACAAGCTTTCTTT,CATQPTGKQAFF
NA,TRBJ2-1,TRBV5-1,NA,TGCGCCAGCAGCGAAACAGGGAGGACCGACAATGAGCAGTTCTTC,CASSETGRTDNEQFF
NA,TRBJ2-7,TRBV7-2,NA,TGTGCCAGCAGCTTAGTGCAGGGGACCCCCTACGAGCAGTACTTC,CASSLVQGTPYEQYF
NA,TRBJ2-7,TRBV7-6,TRBD2,TGTGCCAGCAGCCCGACTAGCGGAACTACCTACGAGCAGTACTTC,CASSPTSGTTYEQYF
NA,TRBJ1-3,TRBV19,NA,TGTGCCAGTAGTAATGGGGAAAGCGGAAACACCATATATTTT,CASSNGESGNTIYF
NA,TRBJ2-7,TRBV6-5,TRBD1,TGTGCCAGCAGTTATACACCGGGACAGAGCTCCTACGAGCAGTACTTC,CASSYTPGQSSYEQYF
NA,TRBJ2-7,TRBV28,NA,TGTGCCAGCAGCCCCCCAGCGGGCGACTACGAGCAGTACTTC,CASSPPAGDYEQYF
NA,TRBJ1-1,TRBV6-5,NA,TGTGCCAGCAGCGACGTAGGGGCGAACACTGAAGCTTTCTTT,CASSDVGANTEAFF
NA,TRBJ2-3,TRBV7-2,NA,TGTGCCAGCAGCTTAGTGGGGGTAGATACGCAGTATTTT,CASSLVGVDTQYF